This T cell receptor (beta chain) is drawn from a study of CD8 T cells in ankylosing spondylitis. TCRdb redid the calling of the 5' RACE reads with MiXCR, one entry per CDR3 protein. In the table there are roughly 230,000 distinct CDR3 sequences, about 10% of which are singletons. Germline trimming cut 5 bases from V and 2 bases from J; bases unmatched to any gene: 7. The CDR3 is 16 residues long. Germline V CDR1 and CDR2: SEHNR, FQNEAQ (reference sequence). With regard to this clonotype: What it binds is not known.

General observations from the study: Reactive arthritis synovial fluid and blood previously showed some of these motif variants. A motif in TCR beta, a set of 8 or 9 highly homologous variants, appeared characteristic of ankylosing spondylitis blood.

What was sequenced was blood, either unsorted or a sorted T cell fraction (not recorded which). J is TRBJ1-3 and V is TRBV7-9; 9 bases line up with TRBD1. The TCR comes from a male donor with ankylosing spondylitis or in good health (not recorded which). For the CDR3, the DNA is TGTGCCAGCAGCACAGGACAGGGGCCCACTGGAAACACCATATATTTT. It yields the protein CASSTGQGPTGNTIYF.